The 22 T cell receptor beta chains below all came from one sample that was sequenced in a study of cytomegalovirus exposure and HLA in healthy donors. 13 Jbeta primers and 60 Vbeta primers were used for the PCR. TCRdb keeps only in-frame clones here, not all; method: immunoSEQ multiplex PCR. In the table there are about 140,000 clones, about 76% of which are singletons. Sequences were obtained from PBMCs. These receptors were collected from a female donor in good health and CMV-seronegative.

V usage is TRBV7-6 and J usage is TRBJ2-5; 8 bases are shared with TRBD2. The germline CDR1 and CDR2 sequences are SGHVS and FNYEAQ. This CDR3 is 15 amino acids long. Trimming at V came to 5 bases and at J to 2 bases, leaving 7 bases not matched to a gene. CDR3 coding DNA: TGTGCCAGCAGCACCCTAGCGGGTAGGCAAGAGACCCAGTACTTC. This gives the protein CASSTLAGRQETQYF.

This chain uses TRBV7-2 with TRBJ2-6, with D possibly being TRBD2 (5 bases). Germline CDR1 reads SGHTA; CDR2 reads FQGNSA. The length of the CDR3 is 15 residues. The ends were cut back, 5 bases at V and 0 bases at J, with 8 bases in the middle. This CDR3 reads CASSAAVSGANVLTF. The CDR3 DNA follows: TGTGCCAGCAGCGCAGCGGTCTCTGGGGCCAACGTCCTGACTTTC.

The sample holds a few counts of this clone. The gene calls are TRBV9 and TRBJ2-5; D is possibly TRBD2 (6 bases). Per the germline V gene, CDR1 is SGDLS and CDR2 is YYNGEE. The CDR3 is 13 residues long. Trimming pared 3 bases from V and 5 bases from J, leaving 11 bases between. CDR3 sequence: CASSAFGGETQYF. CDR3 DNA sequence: TGTGCCAGCAGCGCATTCGGAGGGGAGACCCAGTACTTC. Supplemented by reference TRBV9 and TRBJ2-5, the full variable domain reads DSGVTQTPKHLITATGQRVTLRCSPRSGDLSVYWYQQSLDQGLQFLIQYYNGEERAKGNILERFSAQQFPDLHSELNLSSLELGDSALYFCASSAFGGETQYFGPGTRLLVL.

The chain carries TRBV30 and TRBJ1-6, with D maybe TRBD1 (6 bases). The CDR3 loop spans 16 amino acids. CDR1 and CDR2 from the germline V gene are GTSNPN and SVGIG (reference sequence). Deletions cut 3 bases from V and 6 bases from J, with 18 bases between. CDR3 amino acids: CAWRKGEIFGNSPLHF. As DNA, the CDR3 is TGTGCCTGGAGGAAGGGGGAGATATTCGGTAATTCACCCCTCCACTTT.

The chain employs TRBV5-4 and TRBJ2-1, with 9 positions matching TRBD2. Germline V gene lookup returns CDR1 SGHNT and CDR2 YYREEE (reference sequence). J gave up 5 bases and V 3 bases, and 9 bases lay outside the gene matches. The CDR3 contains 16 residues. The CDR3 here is CASSYKREVRDNEQFF. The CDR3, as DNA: TGTGCCAGCAGCTATAAGCGGGAGGTGAGAGACAATGAGCAGTTCTTC.

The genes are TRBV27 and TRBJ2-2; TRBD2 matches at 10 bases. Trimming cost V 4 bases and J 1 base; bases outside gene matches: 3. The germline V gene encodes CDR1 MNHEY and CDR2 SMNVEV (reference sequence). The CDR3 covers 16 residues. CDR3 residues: CASSSSGGENTGELFF. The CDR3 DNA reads TGTGCCAGCAGTTCTAGCGGGGGAGAGAACACCGGGGAGCTGTTTTTT.

The CDR3 nucleotides are TGTGCCAGCAGTTTATCGGCCAACTATGGCTACACCTTC. This codes for CASSLSANYGYTF. The chain has TRBV27 and TRBJ1-2; D unresolved. This CDR3 contains 13 residues. Germline V gene sequence: CDR1 MNHEY, CDR2 SMNVEV (reference sequence). V lost 0 bases, J lost 2 bases, and 4 bases lay in between.

CDR3 amino acids: CAWSVVGSSYNEQFF. DNA of the CDR3: TGTGCCTGGAGTGTAGTCGGGAGCTCCTACAATGAGCAGTTCTTC. This sequence joins TRBV30 and TRBJ2-1; D might be TRBD2 (6 bases). This CDR3 has 15 amino acids. Between the trimmed V and J ends, which lost 0 bases and 0 bases, there was a span of 9 bases. Germline CDR1 reads GTSNPN; CDR2 reads SVGIG (reference sequence).

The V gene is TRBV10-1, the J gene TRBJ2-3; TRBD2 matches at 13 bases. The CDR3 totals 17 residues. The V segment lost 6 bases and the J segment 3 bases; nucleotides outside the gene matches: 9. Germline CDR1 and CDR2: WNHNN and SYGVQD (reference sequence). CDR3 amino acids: CASSPGLAGVVTDTQYF. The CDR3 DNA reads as TGCGCCAGCAGCCCAGGACTAGCGGGAGTAGTAACAGATACGCAGTATTTT.

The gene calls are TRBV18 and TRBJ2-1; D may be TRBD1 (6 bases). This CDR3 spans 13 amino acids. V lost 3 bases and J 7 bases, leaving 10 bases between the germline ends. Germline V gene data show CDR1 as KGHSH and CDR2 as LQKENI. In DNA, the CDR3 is TGTGCCAGCTCACCTCCTAGGGGGAATGAGCAGTTCTTC. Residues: CASSPPRGNEQFF.

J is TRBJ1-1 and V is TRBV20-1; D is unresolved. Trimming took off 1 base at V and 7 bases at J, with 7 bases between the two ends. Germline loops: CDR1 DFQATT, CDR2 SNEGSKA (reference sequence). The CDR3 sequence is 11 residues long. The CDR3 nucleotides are TGCAGTGCTAGAGCGAGAGGTGAAGCTTTCTTT. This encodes CSARARGEAFF.

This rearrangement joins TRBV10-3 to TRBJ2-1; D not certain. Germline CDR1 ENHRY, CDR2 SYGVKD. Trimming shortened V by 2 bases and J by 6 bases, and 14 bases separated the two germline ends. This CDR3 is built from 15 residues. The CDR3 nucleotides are TGTGCCATCAGTGAGGAGGAATCGCCTTTCAATGAGCAGTTCTTC. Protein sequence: CAISEEESPFNEQFF.

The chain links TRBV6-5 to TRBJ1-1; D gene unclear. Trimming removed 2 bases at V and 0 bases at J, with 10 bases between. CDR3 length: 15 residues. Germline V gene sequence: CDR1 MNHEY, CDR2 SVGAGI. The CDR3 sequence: CASSYDIELNTEAFF. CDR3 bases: TGTGCCAGCAGTTACGATATAGAACTGAACACTGAAGCTTTCTTT.

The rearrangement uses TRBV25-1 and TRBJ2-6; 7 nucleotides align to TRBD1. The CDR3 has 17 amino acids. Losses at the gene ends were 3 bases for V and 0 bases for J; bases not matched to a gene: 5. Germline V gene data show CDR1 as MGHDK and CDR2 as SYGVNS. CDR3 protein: CASSDPGQASGANVLTF. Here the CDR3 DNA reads TGTGCCAGCAGTGATCCAGGACAGGCCTCTGGGGCCAACGTCCTGACTTTC.

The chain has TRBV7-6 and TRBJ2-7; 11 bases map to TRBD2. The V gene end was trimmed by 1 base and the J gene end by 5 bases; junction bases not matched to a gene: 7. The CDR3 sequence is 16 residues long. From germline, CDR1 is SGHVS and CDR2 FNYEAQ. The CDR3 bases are TGTGCCAGCAGCTTAGAACTAGCGGGAGCCGGCAACGAGCAGTACTTC. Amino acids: CASSLELAGAGNEQYF.

The CDR3 is CASSPFPTPSGANVLTF. The CDR3 coding sequence is TGTGCCAGCTCACCGTTCCCTACCCCCTCTGGGGCCAACGTCCTGACTTTC. V is TRBV18 and J is TRBJ2-6; D remains ambiguous. Germline values: CDR1 KGHSH, CDR2 LQKENI. The V and J ends lost 3 bases and 0 bases respectively, with 12 bases between them. The CDR3 covers 17 residues.

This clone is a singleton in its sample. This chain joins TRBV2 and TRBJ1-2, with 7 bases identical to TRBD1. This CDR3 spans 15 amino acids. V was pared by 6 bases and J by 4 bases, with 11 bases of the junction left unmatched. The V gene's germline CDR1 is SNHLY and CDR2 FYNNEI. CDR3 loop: CASRETQGTLYGYTF. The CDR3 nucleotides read TGTGCCAGCAGGGAAACACAGGGGACCCTCTATGGCTACACCTTC.

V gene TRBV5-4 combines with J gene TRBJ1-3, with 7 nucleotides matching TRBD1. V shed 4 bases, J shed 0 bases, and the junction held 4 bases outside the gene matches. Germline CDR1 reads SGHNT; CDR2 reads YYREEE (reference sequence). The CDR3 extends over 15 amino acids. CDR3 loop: CASSRQGDSGNTIYF. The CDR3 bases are TGTGCCAGCAGCCGACAGGGTGACTCTGGAAACACCATATATTTT. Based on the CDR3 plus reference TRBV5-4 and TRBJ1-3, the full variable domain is ETGVTQSPTHLIKTRGQQVTLRCSSQSGHNTVSWYQQALGQGPQFIFQYYREEENGRGNFPPRFSGLQFPNYSSELNVNALELDDSALYLCASSRQGDSGNTIYFGEGSWLTVV.

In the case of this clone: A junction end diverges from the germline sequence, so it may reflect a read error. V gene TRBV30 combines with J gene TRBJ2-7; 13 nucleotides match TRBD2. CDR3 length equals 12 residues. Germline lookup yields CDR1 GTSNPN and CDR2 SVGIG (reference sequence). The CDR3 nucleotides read TGTGCCTGGTTGGGACTAGCGGGGCGCTTGAACTTC. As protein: CAWLGLAGRLNF.

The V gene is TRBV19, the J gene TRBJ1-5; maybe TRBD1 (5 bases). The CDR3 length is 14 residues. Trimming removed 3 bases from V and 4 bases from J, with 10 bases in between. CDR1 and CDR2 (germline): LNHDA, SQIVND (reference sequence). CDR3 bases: TGTGCCAGTAGTATCCAGCAGGGAAATCAGCCCCAGCATTTT. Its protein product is CASSIQQGNQPQHF.

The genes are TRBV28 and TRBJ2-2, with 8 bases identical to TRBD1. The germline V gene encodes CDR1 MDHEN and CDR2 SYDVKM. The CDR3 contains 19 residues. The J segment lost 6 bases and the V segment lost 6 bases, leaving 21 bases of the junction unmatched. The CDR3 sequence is CASRRIPQGAEIFAGELFF. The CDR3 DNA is TGTGCCAGCAGACGAATCCCCCAGGGGGCGGAGATCTTCGCCGGGGAGCTGTTTTTT.

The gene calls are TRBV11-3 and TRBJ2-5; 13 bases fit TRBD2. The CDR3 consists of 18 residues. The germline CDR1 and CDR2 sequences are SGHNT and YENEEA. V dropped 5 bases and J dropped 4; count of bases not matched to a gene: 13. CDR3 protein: CASSPGLAGEYQPETQYF. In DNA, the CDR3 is TGTGCCAGCAGCCCCGGACTAGCGGGAGAGTATCAACCAGAGACCCAGTACTTC.